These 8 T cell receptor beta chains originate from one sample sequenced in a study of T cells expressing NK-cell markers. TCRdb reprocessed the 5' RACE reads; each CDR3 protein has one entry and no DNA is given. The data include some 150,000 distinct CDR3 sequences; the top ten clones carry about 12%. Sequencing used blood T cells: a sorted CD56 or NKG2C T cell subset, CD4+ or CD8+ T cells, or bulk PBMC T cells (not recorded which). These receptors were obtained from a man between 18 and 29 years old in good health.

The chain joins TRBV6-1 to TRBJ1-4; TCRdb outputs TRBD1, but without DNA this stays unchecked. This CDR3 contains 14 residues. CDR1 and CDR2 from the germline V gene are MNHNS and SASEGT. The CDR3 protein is CASRTNGRGEKLFF.

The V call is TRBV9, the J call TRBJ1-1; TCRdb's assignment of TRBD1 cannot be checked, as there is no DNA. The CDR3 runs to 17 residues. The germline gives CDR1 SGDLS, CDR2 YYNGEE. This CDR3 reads CASSQGQGIGMNTEAFF.

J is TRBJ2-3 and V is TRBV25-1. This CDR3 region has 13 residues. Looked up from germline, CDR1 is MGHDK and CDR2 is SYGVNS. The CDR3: CASSEQDGYTQYF.

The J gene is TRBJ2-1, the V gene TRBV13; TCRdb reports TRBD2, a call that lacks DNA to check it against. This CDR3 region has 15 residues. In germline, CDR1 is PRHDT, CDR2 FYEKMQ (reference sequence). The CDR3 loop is CASSSRGPQANEQFF.

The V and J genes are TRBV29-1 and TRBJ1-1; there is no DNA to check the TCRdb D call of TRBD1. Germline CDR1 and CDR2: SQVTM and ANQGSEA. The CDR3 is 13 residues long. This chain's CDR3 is CSALGQGYTEAFF.

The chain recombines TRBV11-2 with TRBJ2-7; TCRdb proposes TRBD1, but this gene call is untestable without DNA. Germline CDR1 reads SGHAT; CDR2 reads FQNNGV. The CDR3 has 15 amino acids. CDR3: CASRPWEGQGDPQYF.

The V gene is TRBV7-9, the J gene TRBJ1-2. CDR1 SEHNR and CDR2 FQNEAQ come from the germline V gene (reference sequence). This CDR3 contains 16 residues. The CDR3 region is CASSLPAELANYGYTF. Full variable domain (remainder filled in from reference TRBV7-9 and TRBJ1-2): DTGVSQNPRHKITKRGQNVTFRCDPISEHNRLYWYRQTLGQGPEFLTYFQNEAQLEKSRLLSDRFSAERPKGSFSTLEIQRTEQGDSAMYLCASSLPAELANYGYTFGSGTRLTVV.

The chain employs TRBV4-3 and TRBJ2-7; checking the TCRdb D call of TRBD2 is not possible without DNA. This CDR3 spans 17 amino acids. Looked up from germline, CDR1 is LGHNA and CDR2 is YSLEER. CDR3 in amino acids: CASSQDSRASGSYEQYF.